This T cell receptor (beta chain) was observed in a study of identical twins. TCRdb recomputed calls from the 5' RACE reads with MiXCR, one row per CDR3 protein. The data hold over 600,000 distinct CDR3 sequences, with 21% observed a single time. The J segment lost 6 bases and the V segment lost 2 bases, leaving 12 bases of the junction unmatched. The CDR3 spans 16 residues. This sample was shared with a second study, whose subject was T cells expressing NK-cell markers. That study reports: CD3+CD56+NKG2C+, CD3+CD56+NKG2C- and CD3+CD56-NKG2C+ T cells, once sorted, supplied the TCR beta repertoires.

The sequenced material came from PBMCs. The gene calls are TRBV23-1 and TRBJ2-7; 8 nucleotides agree with TRBD2. TRBV23-1 qualifies as an ORF whose function is uncertain. The receptor comes from a woman younger than 30 in good health. CDR3 sequence reads: CASSQDRTGGRREQYF. The DNA for the CDR3 is TGCGCCAGCAGTCAAGACCGGACGGGAGGGAGGCGCGAGCAGTACTTC.